The source of this T cell receptor (beta chain) is a study of cytomegalovirus exposure and HLA in healthy donors. Study outcomes and limitations: Apparent HLA restriction characterized most CMV-associated TCR beta chains in a later analysis. Cytomegalovirus-associated status was assigned to approximately 160 TCR beta chains. Later work showed greater clonal expansion in HLA-associated TCR beta chains than in equally common others.

Germline values: CDR1 MNHEY, CDR2 SVGAGI. The length of the CDR3 is 15 residues. Trimming stripped 4 bases from V and 1 base from J, with 10 bases between. 13 Jbeta primers and 60 Vbeta primers were used for the PCR. Sequencing used immunoSEQ multiplex PCR; TCRdb keeps in-frame clones, though not all of them. The data contain about 140,000 clones, 65% to 85% of them singletons. With respect to this clone: Its antigen is not identified.

At collection, donors were nominally healthy, but unrecorded immune exposures were probable. This receptor was obtained from a man between 18 and 29 years old in good health and CMV-seronegative. The sample comprised PBMCs. V gene TRBV6-5 combines with J gene TRBJ2-2; TRBD1 is a possible D gene (6 bases). The CDR3 DNA follows: TGTGCCAGCAGTTGGGCAGGGGTGAACACCGGGGAGCTGTTTTTT. This codes for CASSWAGVNTGELFF.